The 6 T cell receptor beta chains below come from one sample, sequenced in a study of OX40 agonist ivuxolimab in advanced cancers. Profiling relied on immunoSEQ multiplex PCR, and the TCRdb table lists in-frame clones only, not all of them. The sample lists roughly 60,000 clones; 80% to 85% were seen once. The sequencing here drew on CD4+ or CD8+ T cells sorted from blood, taken in a trial of the OX40 agonist ivuxolimab. The receptors shown here come from an adult with an advanced solid tumor such as melanoma, head and neck, liver or kidney cancer.

In DNA, the CDR3 is TGTGCCAGCAGCTTACAGGAGGGGCCAGCTAACTATGGCTACACCTTC. Translated, it gives CASSLQEGPANYGYTF. The chain has TRBV7-9 and TRBJ1-2, with D perhaps TRBD1 (5 bases). The germline CDR1 and CDR2 sequences are SEHNR and FQNEAQ (reference sequence). Trimming took 2 bases from V and 0 from J, leaving 13 bases between them. This CDR3 region has 16 residues.

V gene TRBV7-8 combines with J gene TRBJ2-5; TRBD2 aligns across 15 bases. The J call is in doubt because the DNA end fits TRBJ2-7 better. Germline V gene sequence: CDR1 SGHVS, CDR2 FQNEAQ. This CDR3 spans 17 amino acids. The CDR3 region has the DNA TGTGCCAGCAGCTGGGGACTAGCGGGGGGATTAGGGTACGAGCAGTACTTC. It specifies CASSWGLAGGLGYEQYF.

The rearrangement uses TRBV18 and TRBJ2-7, with 14 nucleotides matching TRBD2. Losses at the gene ends were 5 bases for V and 7 bases for J; bases not matched to a gene: 7. CDR3 length equals 15 residues. Germline CDR1 is KGHSH and CDR2 is LQKENI. The CDR3 DNA reads as TGTGCCAGCTCAGCGACTAGCGGGAGGGCCTGGGAGCAGTACTTC. Translated, it gives CASSATSGRAWEQYF. The complete variable domain, with remaining parts taken from reference TRBV18 and TRBJ2-7, reads NAGVMQNPRHLVRRRGQEARLRCSPMKGHSHVYWYRQLPEEGLKFMVYLQKENIIDESGMPKERFSAEFPKEGPSILRIQQVVRGDSAAYFCASSATSGRAWEQYFGPGTRLTVT.

Concerning this clone itself: Germline is not matched at one junction end, which may reflect a read error. Other DNA sequences within the sample encode an identical CDR3. The gene calls are TRBV5-4 and TRBJ1-1, with 7 bases matching TRBD1. Germline V gene lookup returns CDR1 SGHNT and CDR2 YYREEE (reference sequence). CDR3 size: 15 residues. CDR3: CASSKDRTLNTEAFF. The DNA for the CDR3 is TGTGCCAGCAGCAAGGACAGGACTTTGAACACCGAAGCTTTCTTT.

This chain uses TRBV5-1 with TRBJ2-5; 7 bases match TRBD2. The V and J ends lost 0 bases and 1 base, in that order; junction bases with no gene match: 0. This CDR3 contains 14 residues. CDR1 and CDR2 from the germline V gene are SGHRS and YFSETQ. As DNA, the CDR3 is TGCGCCAGCAGCTTGGGCGGGAGCCAAGAGACCCAGTACTTC. It specifies CASSLGGSQETQYF.

The chain combines TRBV5-4 with TRBJ2-3; D unresolved. Germline values: CDR1 SGHNT, CDR2 YYREEE (reference sequence). This CDR3 has 15 residues. The V end lost 1 base, the J end lost 0 bases, and 9 bases lay between the germline ends. The CDR3 DNA sequence: TGTGCCAGCAGCTTGCCTACACTTAGCACAGATACGCAGTATTTT. The encoded protein is CASSLPTLSTDTQYF. Based on the CDR3 plus reference TRBV5-4 and TRBJ2-3, the full variable domain is ETGVTQSPTHLIKTRGQQVTLRCSSQSGHNTVSWYQQALGQGPQFIFQYYREEENGRGNFPPRFSGLQFPNYSSELNVNALELDDSALYLCASSLPTLSTDTQYFGPGTRLTVL.